The 8 T cell receptor beta chains in this list originate from one sample, sequenced in a study of human T cells and chemical hapten exposure. One entry per CDR3 protein, called by TCRdb with MiXCR from the RACE reads. The sample holds some 70,000 distinct CDR3 sequences, approximately 11% seen once. Time point noted: pre-sensitization, week 0. The sample's treatment: therapeutic diphenylcyclopropenone sensitization with weekly scalp DPC. Sequencing used whole blood, obtained in connection with sensitization to the hapten diphenylcyclopropenone (DPC). The receptors were sampled from a woman aged 50 to 60 with alopecia areata. Some clones in this sample may be carry-over from other donors' samples.

This clonotype was recorded at least ten times. This chain joins TRBV10-2 and TRBJ1-1; no clear D. The CDR3 spans 13 residues. Trimming shortened V by 6 bases and J by 3 bases, and 11 bases separated the two germline ends. Germline CDR1 is WSHSY and CDR2 is SAAADI. CDR3 sequence reads: CASSIDGDTEAFF. The DNA for the CDR3 is TGCGCCAGCAGCATCGACGGGGACACTGAAGCTTTCTTT.

This clonotype was picked up a small number of times. This chain uses TRBV11-1 with TRBJ1-1; 11 bases agree with TRBD1. Germline CDR1 is SGHAT and CDR2 is FQDESV (reference sequence). The J segment lost 4 bases and the V segment lost 6 bases, leaving 10 bases of the junction unmatched. This CDR3 region has 16 residues. DNA for the CDR3: TGTGCCAGCAGTTTGATGTCCGGGACAGGGGGCACTGAAGCTTTCTTT. This translates into CASSLMSGTGGTEAFF.

This clonotype was counted at least ten times. The chain recombines TRBV7-2 with TRBJ1-5; TRBD1 aligns across 9 bases. The CDR3 is made up of 14 amino acids. Germline trimming cut 3 bases from V and 5 bases from J; bases unmatched to any gene: 2. Germline lookup yields CDR1 SGHTA and CDR2 FQGNSA. The DNA for the CDR3 is TGTGCCAGCAGCTTCGGGACAGGGCATCAGCCCCAGCATTTT. It specifies CASSFGTGHQPQHF.

On this clonotype itself: A much larger clone is a single base away; this may be a read error. The CDR3 DNA sequence: TGTGCCAGAAGTTACTCCAACTCAAGGTTGGTCGATTCACCCCTCCACTTT. Residues: CARSYSNSRLVDSPLHF. The chain is built from TRBV6-6 and TRBJ1-6; unclear D gene. The V gene's germline CDR1 is MNHNY and CDR2 SVGAGI (reference sequence). This CDR3 region has 17 residues.

Only a few counts were recorded for this clonotype. The V gene is TRBV7-2, the J gene TRBJ1-5; D gene ambiguous. Per germline, CDR1 SGHTA and CDR2 FQGNSA. The CDR3 runs 13 residues. The V end lost 7 bases, the J end lost 6 bases, and 13 bases lay between the germline ends. CDR3 nucleotide sequence: TGTGCCAGCACCGACCAGAGGAGTCAGCCCCAGCATTTT. Protein: CASTDQRSQPQHF. Drawing the rest from reference TRBV7-2 and TRBJ1-5, the complete variable domain is GAGVSQSPSNKVTEKGKDVELRCDPISGHTALYWYRQSLGQGLEFLIYFQGNSAPDKSGLPSDRFSAERTGGSVSTLTIQRTQQEDSAVYLCASTDQRSQPQHFGDGTRLSIL.

Only a few counts were recorded for this clonotype. J is TRBJ1-3 and V is TRBV29-1, with D possibly TRBD1 on 5 matching bases. The germline gives CDR1 SQVTM, CDR2 ANQGSEA. The length of the CDR3 is 14 residues. The V gene lost 3 bases and the J gene lost 2 bases, with 11 bases spanning the gap. CDR3 in DNA: TGCAGCGTTGATAAACAACAGGCTGGAAACACCATATATTTT. Translation gives CSVDKQQAGNTIYF.

This clonotype was picked up many times. For the CDR3, the DNA is TGTGCCAGCAGCTTTCCAGGACTAGCGGGGGGGCTTACGAATGAGCAGTTCTTC. The encoded protein is CASSFPGLAGGLTNEQFF. The chain carries TRBV7-2 and TRBJ2-1; TRBD2 matches at 15 bases. V shed 3 bases, J shed 7 bases, and the junction held 10 bases outside the gene matches. This CDR3 is 18 amino acids long. Per germline, CDR1 SGHTA and CDR2 FQGNSA.

V usage is TRBV2 and J usage is TRBJ2-5; TRBD1 agrees at 9 bases. This CDR3 has 14 amino acids. V shed 6 bases, J shed 3 bases, and the junction held 5 bases outside the gene matches. The germline V gene has CDR1 SNHLY and CDR2 FYNNEI. The CDR3 loop is CASSSGQGEETQYF. DNA for the CDR3: TGTGCCAGCAGCTCGGGACAGGGAGAAGAGACCCAGTACTTC. Based on the CDR3 plus reference TRBV2 and TRBJ2-5, the full variable domain is EPEVTQTPSHQVTQMGQEVILRCVPISNHLYFYWYRQILGQKVEFLVSFYNNEISEKSEIFDDQFSVERPDGSNFTLKIRSTKLEDSAMYFCASSSGQGEETQYFGPGTRLLVL.